The text below deals with one TCR beta chain. The target antigen is unknown. V trimming: 6 bases; J trimming: 7 bases; junction bases outside the gene matches: 8. CDR1 and CDR2 from the germline V gene are MNHEY and SVGAGI. The CDR3 sequence is 14 residues long. This specimen belongs to a study of multiple sclerosis patients with progressive multifocal leukoencephalopathy. Notes on the study in general: At PML onset, no shared TRBV or TRBJ gene usage was seen. Clones expanded at PML were already present before and during natalizumab. Lower normalized Shannon entropy suggested reduced TRB diversity in most PML patients.

Noted time point: before natalizumab initiation. The T0 samples predate the first natalizumab infusion. TCRdb keeps only in-frame clones here, not all; method: immunoSEQ multiplex PCR. The repertoire has 31,000 or so clones, around 91% of them found once; the top ten carry approximately 1.5%. This TCR was sampled from a human donor with multiple sclerosis. Sequences were obtained from PBMCs. The chain has TRBV6-5 and TRBJ2-1, with 8 bases that match TRBD2. In nucleotides, the CDR3 is TGTGCCAGCAGCCGCAATAGCGGGATAAATGAGCAGTTCTTC. This encodes CASSRNSGINEQFF.